These T cell receptor beta chains were read from a single sample in a study of cytomegalovirus exposure and HLA in healthy donors. Profiling relied on immunoSEQ multiplex PCR, and the TCRdb table lists in-frame clones only, not all of them. The sample shows some 80,000 clones, around 78% of them seen only once. Sequenced material: PBMCs. All receptors derive from a man aged 18 to 30 in good health and CMV-seropositive. CDR3s include the opening cysteine and the closing phenylalanine or tryptophan. A D gene is named only where the DNA matches it firmly. A clone size is listed for some rows: how often the clone was seen (once, few, many), or a class if it is expanded.

abundance | j_gene | v_gene | d_gene | CDR3aa | CDR3nt
. | TRBJ2-1 | TRBV5-1 | . | CASSLGSGRNEQFF | TGCGCCAGCAGCTTGGGTTCAGGGCGCAATGAGCAGTTCTTC
. | TRBJ2-7 | TRBV28 | . | CASRLPHSYEQYF | TGTGCCAGCAGACTCCCCCATTCCTACGAGCAGTACTTC
. | TRBJ2-3 | TRBV5-1 | TRBD2 | CASSPTSGTQYF | TGCGCCAGCAGCCCGACTAGCGGGACGCAGTATTTT
. | TRBJ2-1 | TRBV9 | . | CASSPWGGSEQFF | TGTGCCAGCAGCCCCTGGGGCGGATCTGAGCAGTTCTTC
. | TRBJ2-7 | TRBV4-1 | . | CASSRELPQGYEQYF | TGCGCCAGCAGCCGCGAGCTCCCACAGGGCTACGAGCAGTACTTC
. | TRBJ1-2 | TRBV6-5 | . | CASSQGPGNYGYTF | TGTGCCAGCAGCCAAGGACCAGGGAACTATGGCTACACCTTC
. | TRBJ2-5 | TRBV19 | . | CASSFRGWETQYF | TGTGCCAGTAGTTTCAGGGGTTGGGAGACCCAGTACTTC
. | TRBJ2-7 | TRBV6-1 | TRBD1 | CASRVRTGPSYEQYF | TGTGCCAGCAGAGTACGGACAGGTCCATCCTACGAGCAGTACTTC
once | TRBJ2-7 | TRBV2 | TRBD1 | CASSPGTVQYF | TGTGCCAGCAGTCCAGGGACAGTACAGTACTTC
. | TRBJ1-1 | TRBV6-5 | . | CASSVWGAEAFF | TGTGCCAGCAGTGTCTGGGGAGCCGAAGCTTTCTTT
. | TRBJ2-7 | TRBV20-1 | TRBD2 | CSAPLAVEQYF | TGCAGTGCCCCACTAGCGGTCGAGCAGTACTTC
. | TRBJ1-1 | TRBV12-2 | . | CASRFDRFEAFF | TGTGCAAGTCGCTTTGACAGATTTGAAGCTTTCTTT
. | TRBJ1-5 | TRBV29-1 | . | CSVSGLGGQPQHF | TGCAGCGTGAGCGGCCTGGGGGGTCAGCCCCAGCATTTT
few | TRBJ1-1 | TRBV6-6 | . | CASSSVNTEAFF | TGTGCCAGCAGTTCTGTGAACACTGAAGCTTTCTTT
. | TRBJ1-4 | TRBV6-1 | . | CASRSQGFEKLFF | TGTGCCAGCAGGAGCCAGGGTTTTGAAAAACTGTTTTTT
. | TRBJ2-3 | TRBV7-9 | . | CASSPRQYTDTQYF | TGTGCCAGCAGCCCCCGACAATACACAGATACGCAGTATTTT
. | TRBJ1-1 | TRBV20-1 | . | CSARDGEAFF | TGCAGTGCTAGAGATGGCGAAGCTTTCTTT
. | TRBJ2-1 | TRBV19 | . | CASSIRNEQFF | TGTGCCAGTAGTATTCGCAATGAGCAGTTCTTC
. | TRBJ2-7 | TRBV13 | TRBD1 | CASSLGQGTYEQYF | TGTGCCAGCAGCTTAGGACAGGGGACCTACGAGCAGTACTTC
. | TRBJ2-6 | TRBV28 | TRBD2 | CATSGILSGANVLTF | TGTGCCACTAGCGGGATCCTCTCTGGGGCCAACGTCCTGACTTTC
. | TRBJ1-2 | TRBV5-4 | TRBD1 | CASSLGGDRGYYGYTF | TGTGCCAGCAGCTTGGGGGGTGACAGGGGGTACTATGGCTACACCTTC
. | TRBJ2-1 | TRBV6-4 | TRBD2 | CASSSQPGAGGPEQFF | TGTGCCAGCAGTTCCCAACCGGGAGCGGGAGGGCCGGAGCAGTTCTTC
. | TRBJ2-3 | TRBV14 | TRBD1 | CASSRGTGEGDTQYF | TGTGCCAGCAGCCGAGGGACAGGGGAAGGAGATACGCAGTATTTT
. | TRBJ1-1 | TRBV5-1 | TRBD1 | CASSRRTGVNTEAFF | TGCGCCAGCAGCCGCCGGACAGGGGTGAACACTGAAGCTTTCTTT
. | TRBJ2-5 | TRBV15 | . | CATSRDEGTETQYF | TGTGCCACCAGCAGAGACGAGGGAACGGAGACCCAGTACTTC
. | TRBJ2-5 | TRBV5-4 | TRBD2 | CASSSGLAGQETQYF | TGTGCCAGCAGCTCGGGACTAGCGGGACAAGAGACCCAGTACTTC
. | TRBJ1-4 | TRBV20-1 | . | CSAINEKLFF | TGCAGTGCCATTAATGAAAAACTGTTTTTT
. | TRBJ1-1 | TRBV5-1 | TRBD1 | CASSPQTGVRNTEAFF | TGCGCCAGCAGCCCTCAAACAGGGGTGAGGAACACTGAAGCTTTCTTT
. | TRBJ1-5 | TRBV7-2 | . | CASSFERHSNQPQHF | TGTGCCAGCAGCTTTGAGAGACATAGCAATCAGCCCCAGCATTTT
. | TRBJ2-2 | TRBV9 | . | CASSVFEGQNTGELFF | TGTGCCAGCAGCGTATTCGAGGGCCAGAACACCGGGGAGCTGTTTTTT
. | TRBJ1-5 | TRBV7-9 | . | CASSHSNQPQHF | TGTGCCAGCAGCCATAGCAATCAGCCCCAGCATTTT
. | TRBJ1-2 | TRBV5-1 | . | CASSLTGPDYGYTF | TGCGCCAGCAGCTTAACAGGGCCGGACTATGGCTACACCTTC
few | TRBJ1-2 | TRBV6-5 | . | CASSYALTAYYGYTF | TGTGCCAGCAGTTATGCGCTGACAGCTTACTATGGCTACACCTTC
. | TRBJ1-1 | TRBV10-3 | . | CAIWDKKTEAFF | TGTGCCATCTGGGACAAGAAGACTGAAGCTTTCTTT
. | TRBJ1-1 | TRBV4-1 | . | CASSQERGGGAFF | TGCGCCAGCAGCCAAGAGAGGGGAGGGGGGGCTTTCTTT
once | TRBJ2-7 | TRBV6-5 | TRBD2 | CASSAGALSSYEQYF | TGTGCCTCCTCGGCGGGAGCCCTGAGCTCCTACGAGCAGTACTTC
. | TRBJ2-2 | TRBV4-1 | TRBD2 | CASSQGTFLKSGVNTGELFF | TGCGCCAGCAGCCAAGGAACTTTCCTGAAAAGCGGGGTGAACACCGGGGAGCTGTTTTTT
. | TRBJ2-1 | TRBV6-5 | . | CASRPPGNYNEQFF | TGTGCCAGCAGACCACCAGGGAACTACAATGAGCAGTTCTTC